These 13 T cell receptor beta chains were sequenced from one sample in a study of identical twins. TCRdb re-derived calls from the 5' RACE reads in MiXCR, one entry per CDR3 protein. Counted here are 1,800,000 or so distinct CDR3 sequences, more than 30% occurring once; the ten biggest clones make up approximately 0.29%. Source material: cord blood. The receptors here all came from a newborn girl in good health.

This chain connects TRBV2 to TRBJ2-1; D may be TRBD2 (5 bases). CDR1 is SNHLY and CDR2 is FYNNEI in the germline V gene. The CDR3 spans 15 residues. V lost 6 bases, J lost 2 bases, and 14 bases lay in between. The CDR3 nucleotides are TGTGCCAGCAGACCTAGCAGCCTCACCTACAATGAGCAGTTCTTC. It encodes CASRPSSLTYNEQFF. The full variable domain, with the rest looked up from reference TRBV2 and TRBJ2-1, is EPEVTQTPSHQVTQMGQEVILRCVPISNHLYFYWYRQILGQKVEFLVSFYNNEISEKSEIFDDQFSVERPDGSNFTLKIRSTKLEDSAMYFCASRPSSLTYNEQFFGPGTRLTVL.

The CDR3 nucleotides read TGTGCCACCCAAAACGAGGGGAACACTGAAGCTTTCTTT. Residues: CATQNEGNTEAFF. The chain joins TRBV27 to TRBJ1-1; D unclear. The CDR3 sequence is 13 residues long. Trimming stripped 10 bases from V and 1 base from J, with 13 bases between. CDR1 and CDR2 (germline): MNHEY, SMNVEV (reference sequence).

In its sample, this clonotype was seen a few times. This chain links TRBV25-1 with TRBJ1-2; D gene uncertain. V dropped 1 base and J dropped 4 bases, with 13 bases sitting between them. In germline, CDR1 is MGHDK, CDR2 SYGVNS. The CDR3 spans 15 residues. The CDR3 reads CASSESNTALYGYTF. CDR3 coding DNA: TGTGCCAGCAGTGAATCCAACACTGCCCTCTATGGCTACACCTTC.

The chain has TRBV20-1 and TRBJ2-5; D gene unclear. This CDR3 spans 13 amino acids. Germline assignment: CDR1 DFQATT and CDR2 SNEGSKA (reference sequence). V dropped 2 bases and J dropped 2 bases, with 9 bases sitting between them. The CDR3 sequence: CSARPAGQETQYF. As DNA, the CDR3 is TGCAGTGCTAGACCAGCCGGTCAAGAGACCCAGTACTTC.

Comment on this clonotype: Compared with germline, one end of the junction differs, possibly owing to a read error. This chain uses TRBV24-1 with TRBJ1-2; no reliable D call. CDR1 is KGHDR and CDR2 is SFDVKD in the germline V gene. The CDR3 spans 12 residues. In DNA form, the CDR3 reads TGTGCCACCAGTGATTTTGGCTATAGCTACACCTTC. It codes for CATSDFGYSYTF.

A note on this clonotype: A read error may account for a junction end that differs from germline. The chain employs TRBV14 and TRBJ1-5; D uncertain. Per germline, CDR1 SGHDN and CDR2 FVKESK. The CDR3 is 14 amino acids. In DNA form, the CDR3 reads TGTGCCAGCGGCCAACCCGGGAGCAATCAGCCCCAGCATTTT. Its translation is CASGQPGSNQPQHF.

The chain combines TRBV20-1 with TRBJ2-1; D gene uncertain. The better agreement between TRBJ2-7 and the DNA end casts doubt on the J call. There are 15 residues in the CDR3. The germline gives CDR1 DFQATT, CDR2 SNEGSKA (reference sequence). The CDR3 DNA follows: TGCAGTGCTAGAGATTATCTTGTTTCCTACAATGAGCAGTACTTC. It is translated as CSARDYLVSYNEQYF.

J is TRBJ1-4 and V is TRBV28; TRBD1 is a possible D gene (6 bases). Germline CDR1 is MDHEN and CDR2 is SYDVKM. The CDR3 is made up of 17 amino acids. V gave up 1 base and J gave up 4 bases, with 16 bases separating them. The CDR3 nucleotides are TGTGCCAGCAGTTTATTTTTGTCGAGACAGGATAATGAAAAACTGTTTTTT. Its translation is CASSLFLSRQDNEKLFF.

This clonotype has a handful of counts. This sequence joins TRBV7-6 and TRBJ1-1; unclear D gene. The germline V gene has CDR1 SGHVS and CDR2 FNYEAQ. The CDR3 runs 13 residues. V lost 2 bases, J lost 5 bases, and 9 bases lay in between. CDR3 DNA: TGTGCCAGCAGCTTAAAGGTTGTGACTGAAGCTTTCTTT. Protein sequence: CASSLKVVTEAFF.

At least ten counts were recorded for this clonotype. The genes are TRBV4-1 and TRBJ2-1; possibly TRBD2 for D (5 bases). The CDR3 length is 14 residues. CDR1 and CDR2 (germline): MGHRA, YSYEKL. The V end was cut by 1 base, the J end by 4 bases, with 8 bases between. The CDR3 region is CASSQVSAYNEQFF. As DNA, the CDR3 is TGCGCCAGCAGCCAAGTTAGCGCGTACAATGAGCAGTTCTTC.

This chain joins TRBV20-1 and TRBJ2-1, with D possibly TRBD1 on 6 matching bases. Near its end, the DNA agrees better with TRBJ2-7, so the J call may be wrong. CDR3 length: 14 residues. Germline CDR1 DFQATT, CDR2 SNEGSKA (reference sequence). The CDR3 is CSASEGVSYNEQYF. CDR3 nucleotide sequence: TGCAGTGCTAGTGAGGGGGTTTCCTACAATGAGCAGTACTTC.

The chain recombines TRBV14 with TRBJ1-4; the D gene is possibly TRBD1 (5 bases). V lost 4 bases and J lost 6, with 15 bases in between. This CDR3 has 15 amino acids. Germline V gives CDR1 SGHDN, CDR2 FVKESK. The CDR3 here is CASSRFQGGHEKLFF. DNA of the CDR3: TGTGCCAGCAGCCGATTCCAGGGAGGGCATGAAAAACTGTTTTTT.

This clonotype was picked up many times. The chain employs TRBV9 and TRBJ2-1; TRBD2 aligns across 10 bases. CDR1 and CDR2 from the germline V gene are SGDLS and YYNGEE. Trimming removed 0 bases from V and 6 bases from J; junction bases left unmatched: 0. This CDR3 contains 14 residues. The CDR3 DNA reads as TGTGCCAGCAGCGTAGGGACTAGCGGCAATGAGCAGTTCTTC. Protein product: CASSVGTSGNEQFF.